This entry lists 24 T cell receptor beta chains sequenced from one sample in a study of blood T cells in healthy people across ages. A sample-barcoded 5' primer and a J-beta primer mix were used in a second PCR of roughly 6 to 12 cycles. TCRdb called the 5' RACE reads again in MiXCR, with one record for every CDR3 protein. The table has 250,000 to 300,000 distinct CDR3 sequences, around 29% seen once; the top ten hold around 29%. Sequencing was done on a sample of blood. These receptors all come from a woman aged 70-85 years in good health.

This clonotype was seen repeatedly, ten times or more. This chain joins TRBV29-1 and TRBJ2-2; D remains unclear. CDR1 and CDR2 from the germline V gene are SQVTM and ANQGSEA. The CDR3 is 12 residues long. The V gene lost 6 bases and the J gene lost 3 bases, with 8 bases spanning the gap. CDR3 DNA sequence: TGCAGCGTAGTAGGCGACACCGGGGAGCTGTTTTTT. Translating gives CSVVGDTGELFF.

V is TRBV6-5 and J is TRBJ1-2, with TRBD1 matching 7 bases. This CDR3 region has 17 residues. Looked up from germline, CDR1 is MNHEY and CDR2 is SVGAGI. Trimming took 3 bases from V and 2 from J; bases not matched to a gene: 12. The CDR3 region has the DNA TGTGCCAGCAGTTATACTGAGACAGGGTTTACCAACTATGGCTACACCTTC. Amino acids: CASSYTETGFTNYGYTF.

CDR3 loop: CASRRSGRERDEQFF. CDR3 nucleotides: TGTGCCAGCAGACGGAGCGGGAGGGAACGGGATGAGCAGTTCTTC. The rearrangement links TRBV27 to TRBJ2-1; 10 bases align to TRBD2. This CDR3 spans 15 amino acids. V lost 6 bases, J lost 8 bases, and 10 bases stayed unmatched. The V gene's germline CDR1 is MNHEY and CDR2 SMNVEV (reference sequence).

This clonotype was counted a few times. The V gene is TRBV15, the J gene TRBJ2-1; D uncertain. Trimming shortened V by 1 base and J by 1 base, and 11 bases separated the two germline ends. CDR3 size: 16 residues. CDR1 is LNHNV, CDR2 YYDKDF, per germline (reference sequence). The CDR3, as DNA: TGTGCCACCAGCAGAGGTTCCCAAAAGTCCTACAATGAGCAGTTCTTC. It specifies CATSRGSQKSYNEQFF.

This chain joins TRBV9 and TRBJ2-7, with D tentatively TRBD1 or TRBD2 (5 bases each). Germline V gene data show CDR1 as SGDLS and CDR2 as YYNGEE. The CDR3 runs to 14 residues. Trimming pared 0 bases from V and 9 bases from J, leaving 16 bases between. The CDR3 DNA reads TGTGCCAGCAGCGTAGAGGGACGGGGTACGAGGCAGTACTTC. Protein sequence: CASSVEGRGTRQYF.

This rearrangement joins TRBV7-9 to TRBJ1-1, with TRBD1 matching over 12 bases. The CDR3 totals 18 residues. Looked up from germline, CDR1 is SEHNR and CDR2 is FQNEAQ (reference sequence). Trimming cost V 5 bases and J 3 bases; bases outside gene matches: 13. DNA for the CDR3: TGTGCCAGCAGCACGACCGGGACAGGGGGCGGCTTACACACTGAAGCTTTCTTT. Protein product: CASSTTGTGGGLHTEAFF.

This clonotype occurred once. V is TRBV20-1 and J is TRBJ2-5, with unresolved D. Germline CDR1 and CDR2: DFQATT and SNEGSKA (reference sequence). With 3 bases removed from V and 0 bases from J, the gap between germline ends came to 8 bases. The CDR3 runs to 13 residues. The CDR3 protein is CSASRDNQETQYF. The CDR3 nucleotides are TGCAGTGCTAGCAGAGACAACCAAGAGACCCAGTACTTC.

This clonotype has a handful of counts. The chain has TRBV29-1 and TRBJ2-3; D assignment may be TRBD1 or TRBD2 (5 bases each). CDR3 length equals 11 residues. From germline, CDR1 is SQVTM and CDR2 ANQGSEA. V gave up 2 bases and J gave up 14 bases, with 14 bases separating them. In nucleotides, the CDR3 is TGCAGCGTTGAATTGGGGGACCCTAGGTATTTT. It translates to CSVELGDPRYF.

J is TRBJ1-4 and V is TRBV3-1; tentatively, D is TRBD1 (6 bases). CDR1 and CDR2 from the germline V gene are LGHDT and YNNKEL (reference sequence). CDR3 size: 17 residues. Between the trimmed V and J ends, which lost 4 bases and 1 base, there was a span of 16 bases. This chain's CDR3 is CASSPHPRGGTNEKLFF. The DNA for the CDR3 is TGTGCCAGCAGCCCCCACCCCAGGGGAGGAACTAATGAAAAACTGTTTTTT.

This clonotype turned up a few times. The CDR3 nucleotides are TGTGCCAGCAGTTTAGCACAGGGTTTCACTGAAGCTTTCTTT. Amino acid sequence: CASSLAQGFTEAFF. The chain couples TRBV12-3 or TRBV12-4 to TRBJ1-1, with TRBD1 as a possible D gene (6 bases). The CDR3 loop spans 14 amino acids. V lost 0 bases to trimming and J lost 4 bases, with 9 bases between them.

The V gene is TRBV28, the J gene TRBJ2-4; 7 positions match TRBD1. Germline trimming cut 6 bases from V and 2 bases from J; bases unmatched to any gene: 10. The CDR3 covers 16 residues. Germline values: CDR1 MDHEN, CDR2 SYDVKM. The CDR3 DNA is TGTGCCAGCAGCCCTGACAGGGTGAAGACCAAAAACATTCAGTACTTC. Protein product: CASSPDRVKTKNIQYF.

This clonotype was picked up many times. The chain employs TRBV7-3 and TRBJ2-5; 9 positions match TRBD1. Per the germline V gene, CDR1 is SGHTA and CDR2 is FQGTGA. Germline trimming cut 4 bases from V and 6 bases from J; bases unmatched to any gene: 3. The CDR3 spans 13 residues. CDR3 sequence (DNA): TGTGCCAGCAGCTCGACAGGGGGAAAGACCCAGTACTTC. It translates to CASSSTGGKTQYF.

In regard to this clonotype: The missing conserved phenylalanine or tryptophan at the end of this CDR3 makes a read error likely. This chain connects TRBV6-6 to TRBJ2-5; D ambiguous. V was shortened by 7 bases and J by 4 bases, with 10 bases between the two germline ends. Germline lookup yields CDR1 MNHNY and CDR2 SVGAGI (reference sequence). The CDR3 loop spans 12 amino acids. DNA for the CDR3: TGTGCCAGCACAGATCCCGGAGAGACCCAGTACCTC. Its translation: CASTDPGETQYL.

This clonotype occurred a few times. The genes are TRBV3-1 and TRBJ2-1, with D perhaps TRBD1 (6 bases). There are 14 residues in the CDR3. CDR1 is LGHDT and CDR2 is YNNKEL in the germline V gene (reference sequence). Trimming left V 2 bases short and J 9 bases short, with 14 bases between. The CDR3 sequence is CASSQSHRETEQFF. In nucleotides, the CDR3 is TGTGCCAGCAGCCAATCCCACAGGGAGACTGAGCAGTTCTTC.

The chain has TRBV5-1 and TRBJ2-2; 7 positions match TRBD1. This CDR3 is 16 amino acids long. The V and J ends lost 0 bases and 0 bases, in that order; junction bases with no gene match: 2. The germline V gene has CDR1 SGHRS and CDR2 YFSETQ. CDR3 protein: CASSLAGTANTGELFF. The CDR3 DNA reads TGCGCCAGCAGCTTGGCTGGGACAGCGAACACCGGGGAGCTGTTTTTT.

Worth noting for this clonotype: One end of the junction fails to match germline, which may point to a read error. The CDR3 DNA sequence: TGTGCCATCAGTGAGTCGGGCAGGGGGCCAGAGGCCCAGTACTTC. This encodes CAISESGRGPEAQYF. The V and J genes are TRBV10-3 and TRBJ2-5; 8 nucleotides agree with TRBD1. The germline gives CDR1 ENHRY, CDR2 SYGVKD. CDR3 size: 15 residues.

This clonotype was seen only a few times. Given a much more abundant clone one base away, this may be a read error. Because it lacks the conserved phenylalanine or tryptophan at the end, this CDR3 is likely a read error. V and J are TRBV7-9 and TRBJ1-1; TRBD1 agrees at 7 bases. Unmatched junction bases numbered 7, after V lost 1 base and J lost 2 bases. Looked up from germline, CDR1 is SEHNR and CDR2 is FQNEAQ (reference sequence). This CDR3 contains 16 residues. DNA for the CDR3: TGTGCCAGCAGCTTAGGACAGGGCTGGGGAAACACTGAAGCTTTCTCT. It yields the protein CASSLGQGWGNTEAFS.

The CDR3 DNA follows: TGCGCCAGCACCTTACTCCACACAGATACGCAGTATTTT. Protein sequence: CASTLLHTDTQYF. The rearrangement uses TRBV5-1 and TRBJ2-3; no clear D gene. Looked up from germline, CDR1 is SGHRS and CDR2 is YFSETQ. The V end was cut by 6 bases, the J end by 2 bases, with 10 bases between. This CDR3 contains 13 residues.

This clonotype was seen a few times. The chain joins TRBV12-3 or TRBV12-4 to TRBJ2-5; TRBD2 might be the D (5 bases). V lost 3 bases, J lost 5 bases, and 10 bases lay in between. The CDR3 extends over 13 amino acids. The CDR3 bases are TGTGCCAGCAGTTTCGGCGGGTTTGAGACCCAGTACTTC. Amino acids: CASSFGGFETQYF.

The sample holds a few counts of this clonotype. In DNA, the CDR3 is TGTGCCAGCAGTACCCGGACTAGCGGGAGGAGGGGCTCCTACAATGAGCAGTTCTTC. Encoded protein: CASSTRTSGRRGSYNEQFF. The chain joins TRBV28 to TRBJ2-1, with 14 bases fitting TRBD2. Germline assignment: CDR1 MDHEN and CDR2 SYDVKM. J was trimmed by 0 bases and V by 5 bases; bases with no gene match: 9. The CDR3 spans 19 residues.

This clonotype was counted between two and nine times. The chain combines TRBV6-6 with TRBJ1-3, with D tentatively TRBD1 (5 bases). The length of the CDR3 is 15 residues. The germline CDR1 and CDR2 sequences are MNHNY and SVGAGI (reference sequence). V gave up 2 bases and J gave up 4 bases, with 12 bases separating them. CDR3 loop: CASSYEGSRGNTIYF. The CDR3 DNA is TGTGCCAGCAGTTACGAGGGGTCGAGGGGAAACACCATATATTTT.

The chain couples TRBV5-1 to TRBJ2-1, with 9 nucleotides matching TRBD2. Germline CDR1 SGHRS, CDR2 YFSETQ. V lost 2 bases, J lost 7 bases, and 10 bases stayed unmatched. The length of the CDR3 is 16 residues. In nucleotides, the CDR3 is TGCGCCAGCAGCTTAGGTGGCGGGAGGGCCCAGAATGAGCAGTTCTTC. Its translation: CASSLGGGRAQNEQFF.

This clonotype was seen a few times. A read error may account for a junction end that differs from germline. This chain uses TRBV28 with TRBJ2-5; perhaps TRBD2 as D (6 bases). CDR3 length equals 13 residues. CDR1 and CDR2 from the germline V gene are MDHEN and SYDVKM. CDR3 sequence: CAGSSGRAETQYF. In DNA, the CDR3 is TGTGCCGGCAGTTCCGGGAGAGCGGAGACCCAGTACTTC.

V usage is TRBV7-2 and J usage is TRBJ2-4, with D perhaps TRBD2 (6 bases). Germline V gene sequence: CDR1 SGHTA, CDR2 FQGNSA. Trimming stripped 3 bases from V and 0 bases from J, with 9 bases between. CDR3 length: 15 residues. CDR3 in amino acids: CASSFSGGAKNIQYF. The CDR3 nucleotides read TGTGCCAGCAGCTTCTCCGGGGGAGCCAAAAACATTCAGTACTTC.